Listed below are T cell receptor beta chains from one sample, sequenced in a study of shared T cell receptors in the human thymus. Sequenced by immunoSEQ multiplex PCR; TCRdb stores in-frame clones only, minus some. The sample includes hundreds of thousands of clones, roughly 94% seen only once; the top ten take 0.015% to 0.02%. The specimen was thymocytes. The receptors were gathered from a human donor. Each CDR3 is given with its conserved first and last residue. Each record gives: D gene, clone size, V gene, J gene, CDR3 protein, CDR3 DNA. D genes are given only for firm matches. Size is stated for part of the rows, as once, few or many counts, or as a class when the clone is expanded.

>-|-|TRBV4-2|TRBJ2-7
CASSQEHRLSFYEQYF
TGTGCCAGCAGCCAAGAACATCGGCTTTCCTTTTACGAGCAGTACTTC
>-|once|TRBV7-9|TRBJ1-2
CASSLIGYGYTF
TGTGCCAGCAGTCTTATAGGCTATGGCTACACCTTC
>TRBD1|-|TRBV28|TRBJ1-4
CASSLCLTGEREKLFF
TGTGCCAGCAGTTTATGCCTAACAGGGGAACGGGAAAAACTGTTTTTT
>TRBD2|-|TRBV10-3|TRBJ2-3
CAISGPSGGIDTQYF
TGTGCCATCAGTGGCCCTAGCGGTGGTATAGATACGCAGTATTTT
>-|-|TRBV9|TRBJ1-3
CASSPQGAGNTIYF
TGTGCCAGCAGCCCCCAGGGCGCTGGAAACACCATATATTTT
>-|-|TRBV5-3|TRBJ1-1
CARSSDSMNTEAFF
TGTGCCAGAAGCTCCGACAGTATGAACACTGAAGCTTTCTTT
>-|-|TRBV15|TRBJ2-3
CATSRKGGADTQYF
TGTGCCACCAGCAGAAAGGGGGGGGCAGATACGCAGTATTTT
>-|-|TRBV20-1|TRBJ2-7
CSARPRDEQYF
TGCAGTGCCCGCCCCCGGGATGAGCAGTACTTC
>TRBD1|-|TRBV2|TRBJ2-6
CASRPRQGRCGANVLTF
TGTGCCAGCAGACCACGACAGGGGAGGTGTGGGGCCAACGTCCTGACTTTC
>-|-|TRBV6-5|TRBJ1-5
CASSPWNGGNQPQHF
TGTGCCAGCAGTCCCTGGAACGGGGGCAATCAGCCCCAGCATTTT
>-|-|TRBV6-6|TRBJ1-1
CASIHRGGANTEAFF
TGTGCCAGCATCCACCGCGGGGGTGCGAACACTGAAGCTTTCTTT
>-|-|TRBV11-3|TRBJ2-5
CASSHREDRAREGGETQYF
TGTGCCAGCAGCCATCGTGAGGACAGGGCCCGGGAGGGTGGAGAGACCCAGTACTTC
>-|-|TRBV6-8|TRBJ2-7
CASARKRVYEQYF
TGTGCCAGCGCCCGAAAGCGGGTCTACGAGCAGTACTTC
>-|-|TRBV9|TRBJ2-5
CASSVGGSQETQYF
TGTGCCAGCAGCGTGGGGGGATCACAAGAGACCCAGTACTTC
>-|-|TRBV10-3|TRBJ1-1
CAISEAWVAKAFF
TGTGCCATCAGTGAGGCCTGGGTAGCTAAAGCTTTCTTT
>TRBD2|-|TRBV19|TRBJ2-1
CASNPTSGDNEQFF
TGTGCCAGTAACCCGACTAGCGGGGACAATGAGCAGTTCTTC
>-|-|TRBV5-6|TRBJ1-5
CASSLTGTENQPQHF
TGTGCCAGCAGCTTAACAGGGACCGAGAATCAGCCCCAGCATTTT
>-|-|TRBV10-3|TRBJ2-1
CAISESGLNYYNEQFF
TGTGCCATCAGTGAGTCGGGGCTCAACTACTACAATGAGCAGTTCTTC
>-|-|TRBV5-1|TRBJ1-4
CASSPLAACYEKLFF
TGCGCCAGCAGCCCCCTGGCAGCATGCTATGAAAAACTGTTTTTT
>TRBD1|-|TRBV25-1|TRBJ2-7
CASSEGQGEDGQYF
TGTGCCAGCAGTGAGGGACAGGGAGAAGACGGGCAGTACTTC
>-|-|TRBV5-1|TRBJ1-2
CASSFVGDGGYGYTF
TGCGCCAGCAGCTTCGTGGGGGACGGGGGCTATGGCTACACCTTC
>TRBD1|-|TRBV6-6|TRBJ2-3
CASSPPRQGSTDTQYF
TGTGCCAGCAGCCCCCCTAGACAGGGAAGCACAGATACGCAGTATTTT
>-|-|TRBV27|TRBJ2-7
CASSIGQPYEQYF
TGTGCCAGCAGTATCGGACAGCCCTACGAGCAGTACTTC
>-|-|TRBV7-9|TRBJ1-1
CASSPTTEAFF
TGTGCCAGCAGCCCCACCACTGAAGCTTTCTTT
>-|-|TRBV18|TRBJ2-3
CASSPLRTDTQYF
TGTGCCAGCTCACCGCTGCGCACAGATACGCAGTATTTT
>TRBD1|-|TRBV5-8|TRBJ1-1
CASSLAGTGNTEAFF
TGTGCCAGCAGCTTGGCCGGGACAGGGAACACTGAAGCTTTCTTT
>-|-|TRBV30|TRBJ2-6
CACSPNEPGQMGGANVLTF
TGTGCCTGTTCTCCAAACGAGCCGGGACAAATGGGAGGGGCCAACGTCCTGACTTTC
>-|-|TRBV4-2|TRBJ2-1
CASSQPDQRSYNEQFF
TGTGCCAGCAGCCAACCAGACCAGAGGAGCTACAATGAGCAGTTCTTC
>-|-|TRBV27|TRBJ1-5
CASSPYGGQPWSQPQHF
TGTGCCAGCAGCCCCTATGGCGGACAGCCATGGAGTCAGCCCCAGCATTTT
>TRBD1|-|TRBV13|TRBJ2-7
CASSLGVGTGTYEQYF
TGTGCCAGCAGCTTAGGGGTGGGGACAGGGACCTACGAGCAGTACTTC
>TRBD2|-|TRBV5-4|TRBJ2-7
CASSLAGGNSYEQYF
TGTGCCAGCAGCTTGGCCGGGGGGAACTCCTACGAGCAGTACTTC
>-|-|TRBV28|TRBJ2-7
CASSPRGSAYEQYF
TGTGCCAGCAGCCCCAGGGGCTCTGCCTACGAGCAGTACTTC
>TRBD1|once|TRBV5-6|TRBJ2-7
CASSPDPRQGVNF
TGTGCCAGCAGCCCCGATCCGAGACAGGGGGTCAACTTC
>-|-|TRBV4-1|TRBJ2-7
CASSHADGPYEQYF
TGCGCCAGCAGCCATGCCGACGGGCCCTACGAGCAGTACTTC
>TRBD1|-|TRBV15|TRBJ1-4
CATSRGQGEKLFF
TGTGCCACCAGTAGAGGACAGGGCGAAAAACTGTTTTTT
>TRBD1|-|TRBV6-6|TRBJ2-2
CASLPYGQDRTGELFF
TGTGCCAGCCTCCCATACGGACAGGATAGAACCGGGGAGCTGTTTTTT
>-|-|TRBV29-1|TRBJ2-1
CSLLPREAYNEQFF
TGCAGCCTCCTCCCCAGGGAGGCCTACAATGAGCAGTTCTTC
>-|-|TRBV27|TRBJ1-4
CASSGRHPHEKLFF
TGTGCCAGCAGTGGTCGACACCCCCATGAAAAACTGTTTTTT
>TRBD1|-|TRBV5-5|TRBJ2-6
CASSLGQGASGANVLTF
TGTGCCAGCAGCTTGGGACAGGGGGCCTCTGGGGCCAACGTCCTGACTTTC
>-|-|TRBV2|TRBJ2-7
CASSEALGGGYEQYF
TGTGCCAGCAGTGAAGCGCTTGGTGGGGGGTACGAGCAGTACTTC
>-|-|TRBV7-3|TRBJ2-3
CASAWGAPGGTDTQYF
TGTGCCAGCGCCTGGGGGGCGCCCGGGGGCACAGATACGCAGTATTTT
>TRBD2|-|TRBV28|TRBJ2-7
CASSTSGYEQYF
TGTGCCAGCAGTACTAGCGGCTACGAGCAGTACTTC
>TRBD1|-|TRBV5-4|TRBJ2-3
CASSHGQGASDTQYF
TGTGCCAGCAGCCACGGACAGGGGGCATCGGATACGCAGTATTTT
>TRBD1|-|TRBV18|TRBJ2-3
CASSTTDRGQDTQYF
TGTGCCAGCTCAACTACCGACAGGGGGCAAGATACGCAGTATTTT
>-|-|TRBV9|TRBJ1-2
CASSFWEDYGYTF
TGTGCCAGCAGCTTCTGGGAGGACTATGGCTACACCTTC
>-|once|TRBV5-6|TRBJ2-3
CASSFKGDRRTDTQYF
TGTGCCAGCAGCTTTAAGGGCGACCGTCGAACAGATACGCAGTATTTT
>-|once|TRBV4-1|TRBJ1-2
CASSQDQSNYGYTF
TGCGCCAGCAGCCAAGATCAGAGTAACTATGGCTACACCTTC
>-|once|TRBV2|TRBJ2-2
CASSERGVRTGELFF
TGTGCCAGCAGTGAACGGGGAGTTCGGACCGGGGAGCTGTTTTTT
>TRBD1|-|TRBV6-1|TRBJ2-7
CASSERNRGRGSYEQYF
TGTGCCAGCAGTGAACGAAACAGGGGGCGAGGTTCCTACGAGCAGTACTTC
>TRBD2|-|TRBV28|TRBJ2-7
CASSLSGREGPRDYEQYF
TGTGCCAGCAGTTTGTCTGGGCGGGAGGGCCCTCGGGACTACGAGCAGTACTTC
>TRBD2|-|TRBV28|TRBJ2-7
CASSSPGLAGALYEQYF
TGTGCCAGCAGTTCCCCTGGACTAGCGGGAGCGCTGTACGAGCAGTACTTC
>-|-|TRBV21-1|TRBJ1-1
CASSPRGNTEAFF
TGTGCCAGCAGCCCCCGAGGGAACACTGAAGCTTTCTTT
>-|-|TRBV7-8|TRBJ2-7
CASRPGTSSYEQYF
TGTGCCAGCAGGCCCGGGACCTCCTCCTACGAGCAGTACTTC
>-|-|TRBV28|TRBJ1-1
CASSLSQGLNTEAFF
TGTGCCAGCAGTTTATCTCAGGGTCTGAACACTGAAGCTTTCTTT